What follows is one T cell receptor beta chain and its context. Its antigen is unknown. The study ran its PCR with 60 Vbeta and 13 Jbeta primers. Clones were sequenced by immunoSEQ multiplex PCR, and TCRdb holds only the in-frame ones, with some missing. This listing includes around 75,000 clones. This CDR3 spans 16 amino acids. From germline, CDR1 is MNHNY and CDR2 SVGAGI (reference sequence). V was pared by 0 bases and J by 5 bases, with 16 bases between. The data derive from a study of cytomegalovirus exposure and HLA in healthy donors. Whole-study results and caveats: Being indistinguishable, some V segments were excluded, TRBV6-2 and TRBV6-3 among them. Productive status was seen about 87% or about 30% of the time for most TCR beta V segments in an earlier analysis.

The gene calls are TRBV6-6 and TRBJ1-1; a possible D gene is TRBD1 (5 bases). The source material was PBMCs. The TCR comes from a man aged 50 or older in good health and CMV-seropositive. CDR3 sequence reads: CASSYSIFQGLTEAFF. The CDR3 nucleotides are TGTGCCAGCAGTTACTCGATCTTTCAGGGATTAACTGAAGCTTTCTTT.